The clone carrying this TCR beta chain was seen a handful of times. This sample is part of a study of blood T cell repertoires in COVID-19. Study-wide background: The study drew acute and convalescent COVID-19 samples from the United States, Italy and Spain. In each case, the material was cDNA or gDNA derived from T cells, B-cell-depleted T cells, or PBMCs.

Authors' methods: Using reference gene primer amplification, nucleated cell counts were estimated. The protocol was immunoSEQ multiplex PCR, while the TCRdb copy is restricted to in-frame clones and leaves out a portion. V and J calls and clone size are those listed in that table; D and trimming were worked out from the DNA. The sample carries 270,000 or so clones, approximately 91% recorded once. The sample was peripheral blood. This TCR came from a middle-aged woman who had recovered from COVID-19.

As DNA, the CDR3 is TGTGCCAGCAGTTACTGGGCAGGGGACTCCTACGAGCAGTACTTC. This codes for CASSYWAGDSYEQYF. This chain joins TRBV28 and TRBJ2-7; D may be TRBD1 (6 bases). This CDR3 region has 15 residues. Germline lookup yields CDR1 MDHEN and CDR2 SYDVKM. Trimming shortened V by 4 bases and J by 0 bases, and 13 bases separated the two germline ends.